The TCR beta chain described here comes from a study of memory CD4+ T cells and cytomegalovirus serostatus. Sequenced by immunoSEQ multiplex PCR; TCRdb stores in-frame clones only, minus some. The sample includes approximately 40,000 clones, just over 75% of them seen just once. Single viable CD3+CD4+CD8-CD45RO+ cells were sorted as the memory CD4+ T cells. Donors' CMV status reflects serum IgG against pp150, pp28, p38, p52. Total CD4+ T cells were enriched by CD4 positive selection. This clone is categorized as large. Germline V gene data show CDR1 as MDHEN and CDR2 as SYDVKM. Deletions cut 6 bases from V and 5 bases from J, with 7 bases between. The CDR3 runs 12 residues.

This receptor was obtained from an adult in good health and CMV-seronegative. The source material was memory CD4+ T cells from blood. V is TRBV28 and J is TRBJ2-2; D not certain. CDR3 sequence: CASSKTTGELFF. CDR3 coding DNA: TGTGCCAGCAGCAAGACAACCGGGGAGCTGTTTTTT.